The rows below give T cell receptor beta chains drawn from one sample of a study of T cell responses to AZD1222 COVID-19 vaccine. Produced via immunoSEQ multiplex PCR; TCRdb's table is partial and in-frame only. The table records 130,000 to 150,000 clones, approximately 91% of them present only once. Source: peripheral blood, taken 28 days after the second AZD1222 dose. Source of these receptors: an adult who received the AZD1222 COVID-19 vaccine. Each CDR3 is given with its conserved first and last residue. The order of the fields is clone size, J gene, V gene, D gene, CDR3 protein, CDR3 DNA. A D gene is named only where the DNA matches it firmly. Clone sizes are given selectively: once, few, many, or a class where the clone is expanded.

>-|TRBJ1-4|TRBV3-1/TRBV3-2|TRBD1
CASSFNRGRNEKLFF
TGTGCCAGCAGCTTCAACAGGGGGAGGAATGAAAAACTGTTTTTT
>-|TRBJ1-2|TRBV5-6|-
CASSPRANYGYTF
TGTGCCAGCAGCCCCAGGGCAAACTATGGCTACACCTTC
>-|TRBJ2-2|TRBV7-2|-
CASSLAVGSGELFF
TGTGCCAGCAGCTTAGCCGTGGGGTCCGGGGAGCTGTTTTTT
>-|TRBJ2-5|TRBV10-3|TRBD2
CAIKAGGTDETQYF
TGTGCCATCAAGGCGGGGGGGACGGATGAGACCCAGTACTTC
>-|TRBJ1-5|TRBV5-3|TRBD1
CARSRDRGQTYSNQPQHF
TGTGCCAGAAGCCGCGACAGGGGGCAAACCTATAGCAATCAGCCCCAGCATTTT
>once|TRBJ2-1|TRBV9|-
CASSVASGRVYEQFF
TGTGCCAGCAGCGTAGCGTCAGGAAGGGTCTATGAGCAGTTCTTC
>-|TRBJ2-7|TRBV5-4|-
CASSLFPNEQYF
TGTGCCAGCAGCTTGTTCCCAAACGAGCAGTACTTC
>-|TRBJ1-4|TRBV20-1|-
CSASYSAEGNEKLFF
TGCAGTGCTAGTTACTCGGCCGAGGGGAATGAAAAACTGTTTTTT
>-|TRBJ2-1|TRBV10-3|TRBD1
CAISEGQGLDMYNEQFF
TGTGCCATCAGTGAGGGACAGGGCTTGGATATGTACAATGAGCAGTTCTTC
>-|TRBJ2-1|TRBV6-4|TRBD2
CATSAGVNNEQFF
TGTGCCACCTCCGCGGGGGTAAACAATGAGCAGTTCTTC
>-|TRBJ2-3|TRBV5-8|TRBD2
CASSQTGTSGRDRRDTQYF
TGTGCCAGCAGCCAAACCGGGACTAGCGGGAGAGATAGAAGAGATACGCAGTATTTT
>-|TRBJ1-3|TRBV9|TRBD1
CASSEEGKTGDSGNTIYF
TGTGCCAGCAGCGAGGAGGGGAAAACAGGGGATTCTGGAAACACCATATATTTT
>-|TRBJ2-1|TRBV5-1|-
CASSLGQARHNEQFF
TGCGCCAGCAGCTTGGGACAGGCGCGTCACAATGAGCAGTTCTTC
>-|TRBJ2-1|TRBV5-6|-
CASSLSSYNEQFF
TGTGCCAGCAGCCTGAGCTCCTACAATGAGCAGTTCTTC
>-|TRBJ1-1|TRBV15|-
CATSRDRGIGGVDMNTEAFF
TGTGCCACCAGCAGAGATAGGGGTATAGGGGGTGTAGATATGAACACTGAAGCTTTCTTT
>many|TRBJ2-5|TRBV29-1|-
CSVPGDVMETQYF
TGCAGCGTGCCGGGGGACGTAATGGAGACCCAGTACTTC
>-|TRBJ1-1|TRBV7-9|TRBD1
CASSLDAGQGPEAFF
TGTGCCAGCAGCTTAGATGCGGGACAGGGCCCTGAAGCTTTCTTT
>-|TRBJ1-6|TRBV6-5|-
CASSYLPWAVNSPLHF
TGTGCCAGCAGTTACCTCCCATGGGCGGTTAATTCACCCCTCCACTTT
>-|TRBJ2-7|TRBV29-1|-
CSVASGSSYEQYF
TGCAGCGTTGCGAGCGGCAGCTCCTACGAGCAGTACTTC
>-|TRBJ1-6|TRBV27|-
CASSFPRGPSSYNSPLHF
TGTGCCAGCAGTTTCCCGCGAGGGCCAAGCTCCTATAATTCACCCCTCCACTTT
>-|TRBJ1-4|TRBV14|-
CASSQWGGEKLFF
TGTGCCAGCAGCCAGTGGGGCGGGGAAAAACTGTTTTTT
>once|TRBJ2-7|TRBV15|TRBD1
CATSTRQGEQYF
TGTGCCACCAGCACCAGACAGGGCGAGCAGTACTTC
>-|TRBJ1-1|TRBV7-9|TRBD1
CASSSRTGGSTEAFF
TGTGCCAGCAGCTCAAGGACAGGGGGAAGCACTGAAGCTTTCTTT
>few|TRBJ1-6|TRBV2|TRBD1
CASRLRGQSPLHF
TGTGCCAGCAGACTACGGGGACAGTCACCCCTCCACTTT